The 18 T cell receptor beta chains presented below share a single source sample, sequenced in a study of beta chain features in type 1 diabetes. What was sequenced were expressed TCRB transcripts, since all of the isolated RNA had been reverse transcribed. Repertoires were generated with immunoSEQ multiplex PCR, while TCRdb's copy carries only in-frame clones and drops some. The table has a few hundred thousand clones, approximately 15% seen once. Whole-study results and caveats: Shorter TCRB CDR3s, moderately but significantly so, marked every one of the four CD4+ subsets in Type 1 diabetes patients.

Their target antigens are unknown. Sequencing input: naive CD4+ T cells from blood. The receptors shown here come from a young woman with type 1 diabetes.

This clone showed up just a few times. The sample carries other DNA sequences with the same CDR3. V is TRBV5-1 and J is TRBJ2-1; TRBD1 matches at 9 bases. CDR3 length equals 14 residues. With V trimmed by 5 bases and J by 5 bases, 5 bases remained unmatched. Germline V gives CDR1 SGHRS, CDR2 YFSETQ. DNA for the CDR3: TGCGCCAGCAGTTCCGGGACAGGGAACAATGAGCAGTTCTTC. Its protein is CASSSGTGNNEQFF. The variable domain in full, with the rest retrieved from reference TRBV5-1 and TRBJ2-1, is KAGVTQTPRYLIKTRGQQVTLSCSPISGHRSVSWYQQTPGQGLQFLFEYFSETQRNKGNFPGRFSGRQFSNSRSEMNVSTLELGDSALYLCASSSGTGNNEQFFGPGTRLTVL.

The V call is TRBV2, the J call TRBJ1-1, with D tentatively TRBD1 (6 bases). In germline, CDR1 is SNHLY, CDR2 FYNNEI. With 6 bases removed from V and 2 bases from J, the gap between germline ends came to 10 bases. The CDR3 runs to 13 residues. Here the CDR3 reads CASSRTENTEAFF. The CDR3 DNA is TGTGCCAGCAGCCGGACAGAAAACACTGAAGCTTTCTTT.

The chain joins TRBV10-3 to TRBJ2-7; TRBD2 matches at 11 bases. Germline V CDR1 and CDR2: ENHRY, SYGVKD. V dropped 4 bases and J dropped 2; count of bases not matched to a gene: 4. CDR3 length equals 15 residues. For the CDR3, the DNA is TGTGCCATCAGTGGAACTAGCGGGAGTGCCTACGAGCAGTACTTC. The encoded protein is CAISGTSGSAYEQYF.

The table lists this clone with a few counts. This chain links TRBV7-3 with TRBJ2-4; D is perhaps TRBD1 (6 bases). The CDR3 covers 15 residues. CDR1 is SGHTA and CDR2 is FQGTGA in the germline V gene. Trimming took off 4 bases at V and 4 bases at J, with 14 bases between the two ends. In DNA form, the CDR3 reads TGTGCCAGCAGCTCCCCCCGACAGGATAAAAACATTCAGTACTTC. Translation gives CASSSPRQDKNIQYF.

The CDR3 DNA sequence: TGTGCCAGTAGGAAATCGAGGGCATACAATGAGCAGTTCTTC. It encodes CASRKSRAYNEQFF. The chain employs TRBV19 and TRBJ2-1, with D perhaps matching TRBD2 (5 bases). The CDR3 is 14 residues long. Per germline, CDR1 LNHDA and CDR2 SQIVND (reference sequence). Trimming pared 6 bases from V and 4 bases from J, leaving 13 bases between.

This clone was picked up a small number of times. The V gene is TRBV7-2, the J gene TRBJ2-1; 7 bases are shared with TRBD2. V lost 4 bases, J lost 0 bases, and 3 bases stayed unmatched. CDR3 length: 15 residues. Looked up from germline, CDR1 is SGHTA and CDR2 is FQGNSA. The CDR3 is CASSSLATSYNEQFF. The CDR3 DNA sequence: TGTGCCAGCAGCTCACTAGCGACCTCCTACAATGAGCAGTTCTTC.

This clone was found a few times. CDR3 region: CASSLSSQGAGDTQYF. The CDR3 DNA follows: TGTGCCAGCAGCTTAAGTTCTCAGGGGGCAGGAGATACGCAGTATTTT. This chain connects TRBV7-9 to TRBJ2-3, with 8 positions matching TRBD1. V lost 2 bases, J lost 5 bases, and 9 bases stayed unmatched. This CDR3 comprises 16 residues. In germline, CDR1 is SEHNR, CDR2 FQNEAQ (reference sequence).

This clone was counted only a few times. The chain uses TRBV15 and TRBJ1-5; TRBD1 agrees at 7 bases. CDR1 and CDR2 (germline): LNHNV, YYDKDF (reference sequence). The CDR3 loop spans 16 amino acids. V dropped 2 bases and J dropped 0; count of bases not matched to a gene: 4. The DNA for the CDR3 is TGTGCCACCAGCAGAAGACAGGGTGATAGCAATCAGCCCCAGCATTTT. It specifies CATSRRQGDSNQPQHF.

V and J are TRBV30 and TRBJ1-5, with TRBD1 as a possible D gene (5 bases). Germline CDR1 reads GTSNPN; CDR2 reads SVGIG (reference sequence). This CDR3 is built from 14 residues. The V end was cut by 3 bases, the J end by 3 bases, with 12 bases between. This CDR3 is CAWSGQSLNQPQHF. The DNA of the CDR3 is TGTGCCTGGAGCGGACAATCTCTCAATCAGCCCCAGCATTTT. The full variable domain, rest sourced from reference TRBV30 and TRBJ1-5, is SQTIHQWPATLVQPVGSPLSLECTVEGTSNPNLYWYRQAAGRGLQLLFYSVGIGQISSEVPQNLSASRPQDRQFILSSKKLLLSDSGFYLCAWSGQSLNQPQHFGDGTRLSIL.

The V call is TRBV6-5, the J call TRBJ2-1; 7 nucleotides align to TRBD2. CDR3 length: 15 amino acids. Unmatched junction bases numbered 10, after V lost 5 bases and J lost 6 bases. CDR1 MNHEY and CDR2 SVGAGI come from the germline V gene. The CDR3 DNA follows: TGTGCCAGCAGTCGAGCGGGAAGCGCGGTCAATGAGCAGTTCTTC. Translation gives CASSRAGSAVNEQFF.

To note about this clone: Distinct nucleotide sequences in the sample also encode this CDR3. The CDR3 loop is CASSLGQGDGYTF. The DNA for the CDR3 is TGCGCCAGCAGCTTGGGGCAGGGTGATGGCTACACCTTC. The V and J genes are TRBV5-1 and TRBJ1-2; TRBD1 is a possible D gene (5 bases). The CDR3 has 13 residues. Trimming cost V 0 bases and J 6 bases, with 9 bases left between them. Germline V lookup: CDR1 SGHRS, CDR2 YFSETQ.

This chain uses TRBV30 with TRBJ2-3, with no clear D. This CDR3 region has 11 residues. V lost 5 bases and J 5 bases, leaving 8 bases between the germline ends. The germline gives CDR1 GTSNPN, CDR2 SVGIG (reference sequence). Here the CDR3 reads CAWRRRDTQYF. The CDR3 nucleotides are TGTGCCTGGCGGAGAAGAGATACGCAGTATTTT. Variable domain in full (rest from reference TRBV30 and TRBJ2-3): SQTIHQWPATLVQPVGSPLSLECTVEGTSNPNLYWYRQAAGRGLQLLFYSVGIGQISSEVPQNLSASRPQDRQFILSSKKLLLSDSGFYLCAWRRRDTQYFGPGTRLTVL.

The rearrangement uses TRBV29-1 and TRBJ1-2; a possible D gene is TRBD1 (5 bases). The germline V and J ends were trimmed by 4 bases and 3 bases, with 12 bases remaining between them. The CDR3 has 13 residues. Germline V gene data show CDR1 as SQVTM and CDR2 as ANQGSEA. The CDR3 DNA sequence: TGCAGCGTTGGGACACTTGCTTACTATGGCTACACCTTC. Encoded protein: CSVGTLAYYGYTF.

This clone was counted a few times. This rearrangement joins TRBV7-2 to TRBJ2-5; D is possibly TRBD2 (6 bases). The CDR3 contains 15 residues. Trimming shortened V by 4 bases and J by 3 bases, and 15 bases separated the two germline ends. CDR1 is SGHTA, CDR2 FQGNSA, per germline. The CDR3 DNA reads as TGTGCCAGCAGCTCCCCCGCCGCGGGAAAAGAGACCCAGTACTTC. Translated, it gives CASSSPAAGKETQYF.

The rearrangement joins TRBV7-9 to TRBJ2-7; no reliable D call. Germline loops: CDR1 SEHNR, CDR2 FQNEAQ (reference sequence). V lost 5 bases and J 0 bases, leaving 11 bases between the germline ends. There are 14 residues in the CDR3. CDR3 loop: CASSPRVSSYEQYF. Here the CDR3 DNA reads TGTGCCAGCAGCCCCCGGGTCAGCTCCTACGAGCAGTACTTC.

The chain is built from TRBV2 and TRBJ1-5; D remains unclear. The CDR3 contains 14 residues. CDR1 and CDR2 from the germline V gene are SNHLY and FYNNEI. Trimming removed 2 bases at V and 1 base at J, with 6 bases between. CDR3 sequence (DNA): TGTGCCAGCAGTGAAACCCAGAGCAATCAGCCCCAGCATTTT. This encodes CASSETQSNQPQHF.

This clone was counted only a few times. The V gene is TRBV29-1, the J gene TRBJ2-7; 7 nucleotides match TRBD2. The J segment lost 3 bases and the V segment lost 1 base, leaving 12 bases of the junction unmatched. The CDR3 is made up of 16 amino acids. Germline CDR1 and CDR2: SQVTM and ANQGSEA. CDR3 in DNA: TGCAGCGTTGAAGTAAAGCTCCGGCTAGCGGTCTACGAGCAGTACTTC. This translates into CSVEVKLRLAVYEQYF.

This clone was detected only a few times. The chain is built from TRBV7-2 and TRBJ1-1; possible D gene TRBD1, 5 bases. In germline, CDR1 is SGHTA, CDR2 FQGNSA. The CDR3 has 13 amino acids. Trimming shortened V by 5 bases and J by 7 bases, and 14 bases separated the two germline ends. The CDR3 is CASSLTRQGEAFF. The CDR3 DNA reads TGTGCCAGCAGCCTAACCCGGCAGGGTGAAGCTTTCTTT.